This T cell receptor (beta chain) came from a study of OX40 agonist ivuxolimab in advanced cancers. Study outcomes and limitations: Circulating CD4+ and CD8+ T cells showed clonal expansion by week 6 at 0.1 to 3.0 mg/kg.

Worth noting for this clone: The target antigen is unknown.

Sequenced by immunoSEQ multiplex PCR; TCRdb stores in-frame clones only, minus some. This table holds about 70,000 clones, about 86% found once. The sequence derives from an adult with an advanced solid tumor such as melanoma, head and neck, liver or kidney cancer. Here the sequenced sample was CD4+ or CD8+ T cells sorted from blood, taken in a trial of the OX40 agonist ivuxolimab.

The CDR3 DNA follows: TGTGCCAGCAGCTTGGAGCCGGGGGCCGAGTATGGCTACACCTTC. Encoded protein: CASSLEPGAEYGYTF. V is TRBV5-6 and J is TRBJ1-2; the D gene is possibly TRBD1 (6 bases). The V gene lost 0 bases and the J gene lost 5 bases, with 14 bases spanning the gap. The CDR3 is made up of 15 amino acids. Per germline, CDR1 SGHDT and CDR2 YYEEEE. Together with reference TRBV5-6 and TRBJ1-2, the CDR3 gives the full variable domain: DAGVTQSPTHLIKTRGQQVTLRCSPKSGHDTVSWYQQALGQGPQFIFQYYEEEERQRGNFPDRFSGHQFPNYSSELNVNALLLGDSALYLCASSLEPGAEYGYTFGSGTRLTVV.